One and the same sample provided the 26 T cell receptor beta chains below, sequenced in a study of T cells in Graves' hyperthyroidism and ophthalmopathy (dated by TCRdb to the late 2010s). Libraries were constructed by multiplex PCR. Sequenced on an Illumina HiSeq 2000. Amplification of TCR beta CDR3 regions was carried out from RNA transcripts. The TCR CDR3 was subjected to a first round of RT-PCR using the HTBI primer set and the Qiagen OneStep RT-PCR kit. Starting from the raw public reads, TCRdb applied fastp trimming at Q25, assembled clones with MiXCR and retained in-frame beta chains. Entries are consolidated by CDR3 protein sequence, retaining the most common genes and DNA. A total of hundreds of thousands of distinct CDR3 sequences appear in this sample, around 22% of them only once. Jointly, the top ten make up roughly 60% of the sample. Sequences were obtained from blood. Receptors were obtained from a man aged 25 to 40 with Graves' ophthalmopathy.

This clonotype was observed a handful of times. The CDR3 here is CASSLVPTSNEQYF. The CDR3 DNA follows: TGTGCCAGCAGCTTAGTCCCGACTAGTAACGAGCAGTACTTC. This chain joins TRBV7-8 and TRBJ2-7, with a tentative D call TRBD2 (6 bases). Germline values: CDR1 SGHVS, CDR2 FQNEAQ. Trimming pared 1 base from V and 5 bases from J, leaving 12 bases between. The CDR3 contains 14 residues.

This chain connects TRBV10-3 to TRBJ2-1; the match to TRBD2 covers 9 bases. The germline V gene encodes CDR1 ENHRY and CDR2 SYGVKD. V was pared by 3 bases and J by 10 bases, with 4 bases of the junction left unmatched. The CDR3 runs to 13 residues. The CDR3 sequence: CAISDRTSVEQFF. Here the CDR3 DNA reads TGTGCCATCAGTGATCGGACTAGCGTAGAGCAGTTCTTC.

The chain couples TRBV4-1 to TRBJ2-6; the match to TRBD1 covers 7 bases. Trimming removed 0 bases from V and 1 base from J; junction bases left unmatched: 9. Germline-derived CDR1 and CDR2 are MGHRA and YSYEKL. The CDR3 extends over 19 amino acids. The CDR3 reads CASSQDRDSLNSGANVLTF. The CDR3 nucleotides are TGCGCCAGCAGCCAAGACAGGGACAGTCTGAATTCTGGGGCCAACGTCCTGACTTTC.

This clonotype appeared many times. The chain combines TRBV11-1 with TRBJ2-2, with a weak D call TRBD1 (5 bases). Germline loops: CDR1 SGHAT, CDR2 FQDESV (reference sequence). There are 14 residues in the CDR3. The V and J ends lost 5 bases and 3 bases respectively, with 10 bases between them. The CDR3 region is CASSNRQYTGELFF. The CDR3 DNA follows: TGTGCCAGCAGCAATCGACAGTACACCGGGGAGCTGTTTTTT.

The chain carries TRBV5-1 and TRBJ2-2; unclear D gene. This CDR3 is 13 amino acids long. CDR1 is SGHRS, CDR2 YFSETQ, per germline. The V end was cut by 6 bases, the J end by 0 bases, with 6 bases between. In DNA, the CDR3 is TGCGCCAGCATAGGTTCGAACACCGGGGAGCTGTTTTTT. This codes for CASIGSNTGELFF.

The V call is TRBV28, the J call TRBJ2-4, with D possibly matching TRBD2 (6 bases). With 1 base removed from V and 4 bases from J, the gap between germline ends came to 20 bases. CDR3 length equals 18 residues. Germline V gives CDR1 MDHEN, CDR2 SYDVKM. CDR3 sequence: CASSLYPGADGLKNIQYF. Written as DNA, the CDR3 is TGTGCCAGCAGTTTATACCCTGGGGCGGACGGACTAAAAAACATTCAGTACTTC.

V usage is TRBV6-1 and J usage is TRBJ2-1; 11 nucleotides align to TRBD1. Losses at the gene ends were 5 bases for V and 4 bases for J; bases not matched to a gene: 10. CDR1 and CDR2 from the germline V gene are MNHNS and SASEGT. The CDR3 totals 17 residues. DNA of the CDR3: TGTGCCAGCAGTTATCTTAGGGGACAGGGGGGGTACAATGAGCAGTTCTTC. It translates to CASSYLRGQGGYNEQFF.

This clonotype was seen a handful of times. J is TRBJ2-7 and V is TRBV27; no firm D call. From germline, CDR1 is MNHEY and CDR2 SMNVEV (reference sequence). With 5 bases removed from V and 2 bases from J, the gap between germline ends came to 22 bases. The CDR3 sequence is 17 residues long. CDR3: CASSAGLGTTPTYEQYF. In nucleotides, the CDR3 is TGTGCCAGCAGTGCCGGTTTAGGAACAACACCTACCTACGAGCAGTACTTC.

This clonotype was seen at least ten times. The chain couples TRBV12-3 or TRBV12-4 to TRBJ1-1; no reliable D call. The CDR3 runs 13 residues. Trimming shortened V by 3 bases and J by 1 base, and 6 bases separated the two germline ends. The CDR3 spells CASSFSANTEAFF. As DNA, the CDR3 is TGTGCCAGCAGTTTCTCAGCGAACACTGAAGCTTTCTTT.

On this clonotype itself: A single base separates this from a much larger clone, so it may be a read error. Likely a read error: the CDR3 ends without its conserved phenylalanine or tryptophan. The chain employs TRBV28 and TRBJ2-3; D unresolved. V lost 3 bases and J lost 2, with 12 bases in between. The CDR3 covers 15 residues. CDR1 and CDR2 (germline): MDHEN, SYDVKM. The CDR3 spells CASSLPALFTDTQYS. DNA of the CDR3: TGTGCCAGCAGTTTGCCAGCTTTATTCACAGATACGCAGTATTCT.

The table lists this clonotype with many counts. V gene TRBV28 combines with J gene TRBJ1-1, with D unresolved. The V and J ends lost 7 bases and 0 bases respectively, with 3 bases between them. The CDR3 is made up of 11 amino acids. The V gene's germline CDR1 is MDHEN and CDR2 SYDVKM. CDR3 nucleotide sequence: TGTGCCAGCACTCTGAACACTGAAGCTTTCTTT. It codes for CASTLNTEAFF. Supplemented by reference TRBV28 and TRBJ1-1, the full variable domain reads DVKVTQSSRYLVKRTGEKVFLECVQDMDHENMFWYRQDPGLGLRLIYFSYDVKMKEKGDIPEGYSVSREKKERFSLILESASTNQTSMYLCASTLNTEAFFGQGTRLTVV.

The chain joins TRBV2 to TRBJ1-5; no clear D gene. Trimming removed 4 bases at V and 5 bases at J, with 9 bases between. CDR1 and CDR2 from the germline V gene are SNHLY and FYNNEI. CDR3 length: 13 amino acids. The CDR3 spells CASSGRGYQPQHF. DNA for the CDR3: TGTGCCAGCAGTGGACGAGGGTATCAGCCCCAGCATTTT.

Remarks on this clonotype: This sequence may be a read error, since a much larger clone differs from it by one base. The V gene is TRBV11-2, the J gene TRBJ1-4; no definite D call. The CDR3 is 13 residues long. CDR1 and CDR2 (germline): SGHAT, FQNNGV. For the CDR3, the DNA is TGTGCCGGCAGCTTAGTCTTTGGGGAAAAACTGTTTTTT. Its translation is CAGSLVFGEKLFF.

This clonotype was seen at least ten times. The chain uses TRBV5-1 and TRBJ1-2; the match to TRBD1 covers 7 bases. The CDR3 has 13 residues. Trimming at V came to 2 bases and at J to 2 bases, leaving 0 bases not matched to a gene. Germline CDR1 and CDR2: SGHRS and YFSETQ. CDR3 nucleotides: TGCGCCAGCAGCTTACAGGGGAACTATGGCTACACCTTC. Its protein is CASSLQGNYGYTF.

Ten or more counts support this clonotype. The CDR3 sequence: CSAREGGRSSYNEQFF. The CDR3 DNA is TGCAGTGCTAGAGAAGGTGGTAGGAGCTCCTACAATGAGCAGTTCTTC. The rearrangement joins TRBV20-1 to TRBJ2-1; D not certain. Germline CDR1 reads DFQATT; CDR2 reads SNEGSKA (reference sequence). V gave up 0 bases and J gave up 0 bases, with 12 bases separating them. The CDR3 spans 16 residues.

This clonotype was detected only a few times. This chain uses TRBV5-6 with TRBJ1-1; no clear D gene. The germline V and J ends were trimmed by 0 bases and 8 bases, with 5 bases remaining between them. Per germline, CDR1 SGHDT and CDR2 YYEEEE. This CDR3 is built from 11 residues. CDR3 coding DNA: TGTGCCAGCAGCTTGGACAGCGAAGCTTTCTTT. Its translation: CASSLDSEAFF. The whole variable domain, filled in from reference TRBV5-6 and TRBJ1-1, reads DAGVTQSPTHLIKTRGQQVTLRCSPKSGHDTVSWYQQALGQGPQFIFQYYEEEERQRGNFPDRFSGHQFPNYSSELNVNALLLGDSALYLCASSLDSEAFFGQGTRLTVV.

This clonotype was recorded many times. The CDR3 protein is CASSSGIDEAFF. The CDR3 coding sequence is TGTGCCAGCAGTTCAGGGATTGATGAAGCTTTCTTT. The chain couples TRBV27 to TRBJ1-1, with a possible D match to TRBD1 (5 bases). The CDR3 loop spans 12 amino acids. V shed 4 bases and J shed 7 bases, with 10 bases lying between them. Germline values: CDR1 MNHEY, CDR2 SMNVEV (reference sequence).

In this sample, this clonotype turned up a few times. The chain has TRBV5-1 and TRBJ2-7; 9 bases fit TRBD2. Germline V CDR1 and CDR2: SGHRS, YFSETQ. The CDR3 has 13 residues. V lost 5 bases to trimming and J lost 6 bases; unmatched junction nucleotides: 6. CDR3 nucleotides: TGCGCCAGCAGAGATGGACTAGCGCTCGAGCAGTACTTC. Protein sequence: CASRDGLALEQYF.

This clonotype showed up just a few times. The V gene is TRBV6-2 or TRBV6-3, the J gene TRBJ2-5; D is unresolved. The V end was cut by 5 bases, the J end by 1 base, with 5 bases between. This CDR3 has 12 amino acids. In germline, CDR1 is MNHEY, CDR2 SVGEGT. This CDR3 reads CASSGFQETQYF. The CDR3 DNA is TGTGCCAGCAGTGGATTCCAAGAGACCCAGTACTTC.

This clonotype was detected only a few times. The chain is built from TRBV14 and TRBJ2-1; D is undetermined. Looked up from germline, CDR1 is SGHDN and CDR2 is FVKESK. The germline V and J ends were trimmed by 1 base and 7 bases, with 14 bases remaining between them. This CDR3 region has 15 residues. CDR3 in amino acids: CASSQVGRPENEQFF. The CDR3 DNA is TGTGCCAGCAGCCAAGTGGGTCGACCGGAGAATGAGCAGTTCTTC.

CDR3 protein: CASSQGTSGSTDTQYF. CDR3 sequence (DNA): TGTGCCAGCAGTCAAGGGACTAGCGGCAGCACAGATACGCAGTATTTT. The V and J genes are TRBV11-1 and TRBJ2-3; 11 nucleotides match TRBD2. Trimming at V came to 6 bases and at J to 0 bases, leaving 5 bases not matched to a gene. In germline, CDR1 is SGHAT, CDR2 FQDESV (reference sequence). This CDR3 is built from 16 residues.

This clonotype has a count of ten or more. The genes are TRBV5-1 and TRBJ2-3, with 15 bases that match TRBD2. The CDR3 is 17 residues long. V lost 4 bases and J lost 1; bases outside the gene matches: 4. The germline V gene has CDR1 SGHRS and CDR2 YFSETQ. CDR3 region: CASSTRTSGRGTDTQYF. The CDR3 DNA reads TGCGCCAGCAGCACCAGGACTAGCGGGAGGGGCACAGATACGCAGTATTTT.

The chain couples TRBV20-1 to TRBJ1-4; the D is unclear. Trimming pared 5 bases from V and 8 bases from J, leaving 9 bases between. This CDR3 comprises 11 residues. The germline V gene encodes CDR1 DFQATT and CDR2 SNEGSKA (reference sequence). The CDR3 is CSALAREKLFF. The CDR3 nucleotides read TGCAGTGCTCTTGCCAGGGAAAAACTGTTTTTT.

This clonotype showed up many times. The genes are TRBV11-2 and TRBJ2-2, with TRBD2 identical over 8 bases. CDR3 length equals 16 residues. The V segment lost 3 bases and the J segment 4 bases; nucleotides outside the gene matches: 7. CDR1 and CDR2 from the germline V gene are SGHAT and FQNNGV. CDR3 bases: TGTGCCAGCAGCTTTGGGACTAGTAGTATCACCGGGGAGCTGTTTTTT. Its translation is CASSFGTSSITGELFF.

A word on this clonotype: One end of the junction is discordant with germline, which a read error may explain. CDR3 DNA: TGCGCCAGCACCCAACAAGACAGGGCCAACGTCCTGACTTTC. Protein product: CASTQQDRANVLTF. The rearrangement uses TRBV4-1 and TRBJ2-6; D is unresolved. The length of the CDR3 is 14 residues. Germline V lookup: CDR1 MGHRA, CDR2 YSYEKL.

This clonotype was seen more than once but under ten times. The genes are TRBV20-1 and TRBJ2-7, with 7 bases matching TRBD2. The trim removed 0 bases at V and 4 bases at J, leaving 9 bases unmatched. The CDR3 extends over 15 amino acids. Germline V gives CDR1 DFQATT, CDR2 SNEGSKA (reference sequence). CDR3: CSARDAWGGAYEQYF. CDR3 sequence (DNA): TGCAGTGCTAGAGATGCGTGGGGAGGGGCTTACGAGCAGTACTTC.